Each of the 18 T cell receptor beta chains below was sequenced from the same sample in a study of molecular identifiers for immune sequencing clone quantification. TCRdb re-analysed the PCR reads in MiXCR, keeping a single row per CDR3 protein. The sample contains 400,000 to 600,000 distinct CDR3 sequences, about 25% of which appear only once. The sample was naive CD8+ T cells from blood, with Jurkat cell RNA spiked in. As to subset: FACS-sorted CD8+CD4-CCR7+CD45RA+ naive T cells. These receptors were taken from a human donor in good health. Some libraries in this study had Jurkat cell RNA spiked in.

CDR3 DNA sequence: TGTGCCAGCAATGAACCCGGGCCAAACCTCTCTGGGGCCAACGTCCTGACTTTC. It yields the protein CASNEPGPNLSGANVLTF. The rearrangement links TRBV6-2 or TRBV6-3 to TRBJ2-6; D is ambiguous. Trimming left V 7 bases short and J 0 bases short, with 19 bases between. Per the germline V gene, CDR1 is MNHEY and CDR2 is SVGEGT. This CDR3 is 18 amino acids long.

The chain employs TRBV6-5 and TRBJ2-7; D is possibly TRBD1 or TRBD2 (5 bases each). The V end was cut by 2 bases, the J end by 3 bases, with 14 bases between. This CDR3 spans 15 amino acids. The germline V gene has CDR1 MNHEY and CDR2 SVGAGI. The CDR3 coding sequence is TGTGCCAGCAGTTACCCAATGGGACGGGGCTACGAGCAGTACTTC. Translating it yields CASSYPMGRGYEQYF.

This clonotype occurred many times. The gene calls are TRBV12-3 or TRBV12-4 and TRBJ1-1; TRBD1 is a possible D gene (5 bases). This CDR3 contains 13 residues. V was pared by 3 bases and J by 5 bases, with 10 bases between. The CDR3 loop reads CASSLGVGTEAFF. Written as DNA, the CDR3 is TGTGCCAGCAGTTTGGGGGTTGGGACTGAAGCTTTCTTT.

This clonotype came up a few times. The rearrangement links TRBV5-8 to TRBJ2-7; 10 bases match TRBD2. CDR3 size: 18 residues. V was clipped by 0 bases and J by 3 bases; unmatched bases: 12. CDR1 and CDR2 from the germline V gene are SGHTS and YDEGEE. The CDR3 loop reads CASSLVRAGGLWNYEQYF. Written as DNA, the CDR3 is TGTGCCAGCAGCTTGGTTCGAGCGGGAGGGCTGTGGAACTACGAGCAGTACTTC.

Of note for this clonotype: This may arise from a read error, as a much more abundant clone is one base away. The rearrangement uses TRBV11-2 and TRBJ2-1; D is unclear. This CDR3 is 16 amino acids long. Germline CDR1 reads SGHAT; CDR2 reads FQNNGV. CDR3 in amino acids: CASSLETYRSDNGQFF. The CDR3 DNA follows: TGTGCCAGCAGCTTAGAGACGTACCGCTCGGATAATGGGCAGTTCTTC.

The chain recombines TRBV19 with TRBJ2-1; TRBD1 aligns across 8 bases. Germline V lookup: CDR1 LNHDA, CDR2 SQIVND (reference sequence). V was pared by 2 bases and J by 5 bases, with 2 bases of the junction left unmatched. The CDR3 totals 14 residues. The CDR3 sequence: CASSIPGQDNEQFF. CDR3 sequence (DNA): TGTGCCAGTAGTATACCGGGACAGGACAATGAGCAGTTCTTC.

The chain joins TRBV11-2 to TRBJ2-1, with TRBD1 as a possible D gene (5 bases). Per the germline V gene, CDR1 is SGHAT and CDR2 is FQNNGV. The CDR3 contains 17 residues. The V and J ends lost 5 bases and 2 bases respectively, with 19 bases between them. CDR3 amino acids: CASSRGIWAGTYNEQFF. The CDR3 region has the DNA TGTGCCAGCAGCAGAGGAATTTGGGCAGGGACCTACAATGAGCAGTTCTTC.

Worth noting for this clonotype: A read error may explain this, as a much larger clone is one base away. The chain joins TRBV6-2 or TRBV6-3 to TRBJ2-3; 11 bases are a match to TRBD2. In germline, CDR1 is MNHEY, CDR2 SVGEGT. This CDR3 is built from 17 residues. The CDR3 sequence is CDSIDGTSGHSTDTQYF. CDR3 in DNA: TGTGACAGCATTGACGGGACTAGCGGACATAGCACAGATACGCAGTATTTT.

Only a few counts were recorded for this clonotype. The rearrangement links TRBV12-3 or TRBV12-4 to TRBJ2-3, with 10 bases aligning to TRBD1. The CDR3 is made up of 16 amino acids. Trimming at V came to 1 base and at J to 4 bases, leaving 5 bases not matched to a gene. Here the CDR3 DNA reads TGTGCCAGCAGTTTAGAATGGGACAGGGGACCAGATACGCAGTATTTT. Its translation is CASSLEWDRGPDTQYF.

About this clonotype: Being one base from a much bigger clone, this may be a read error. Here the CDR3 reads CASSHPRVSSTDTQYF. CDR3 DNA: TGTGCCAGCAGCCATCCCAGGGTGAGCAGCACAGATACGCAGTATTTT. V usage is TRBV7-2 and J usage is TRBJ2-3, with D possibly being TRBD1 (5 bases). CDR3 size: 16 residues. V lost 5 bases and J lost 0, with 15 bases in between. Germline CDR1 SGHTA, CDR2 FQGNSA.

The chain employs TRBV7-9 and TRBJ1-2, with D possibly matching TRBD1 (6 bases). The CDR3 runs to 17 residues. Germline CDR1 SEHNR, CDR2 FQNEAQ (reference sequence). Trimming stripped 1 base from V and 2 bases from J, with 17 bases between. The CDR3 region has the DNA TGTGCCAGCAGCTTAGAATTCGGGCAGGGGAGAAACTATGGCTACACCTTC. This codes for CASSLEFGQGRNYGYTF.

The J gene is TRBJ2-3, the V gene TRBV2; D may be TRBD2 (6 bases). Germline lookup yields CDR1 SNHLY and CDR2 FYNNEI. The length of the CDR3 is 15 residues. The CDR3 spells CCQTRGRTSTDTQYF. The CDR3 DNA is TGTTGCCAGACCCGGGGGAGAACTAGCACAGATACGCAGTATTTT.

This chain joins TRBV6-5 and TRBJ1-5; D might be TRBD1 (6 bases). This CDR3 is built from 13 residues. Germline assignment: CDR1 MNHEY and CDR2 SVGAGI. V lost 7 bases, J lost 6 bases, and 13 bases lay in between. CDR3 in amino acids: CASNREQGQPQHF. Here the CDR3 DNA reads TGTGCCAGCAACAGGGAGCAGGGTCAGCCCCAGCATTTT.

A few counts support this clonotype. The chain combines TRBV3-1 with TRBJ1-1; no clear D gene. CDR3 length equals 15 residues. V lost 4 bases to trimming and J lost 0 bases, with 12 bases between them. Germline-derived CDR1 and CDR2 are LGHDT and YNNKEL (reference sequence). CDR3 sequence (DNA): TGTGCCAGCAGCCCGGGTGCGGCAATGAACACTGAAGCTTTCTTT. It codes for CASSPGAAMNTEAFF. The complete variable domain, with remaining parts taken from reference TRBV3-1 and TRBJ1-1, reads DTAVSQTPKYLVTQMGNDKSIKCEQNLGHDTMYWYKQDSKKFLKIMFSYNNKELIINETVPNRFSPKSPDKAHLNLHINSLELGDSAVYFCASSPGAAMNTEAFFGQGTRLTVV.

This clonotype was observed many times. The CDR3 loop is CASSLAGVTDTQYF. The CDR3 bases are TGTGCCAGCAGTTTAGCGGGAGTCACAGATACGCAGTATTTT. V usage is TRBV6-6 and J usage is TRBJ2-3; TRBD2 agrees at 9 bases. CDR1 is MNHNY and CDR2 is SVGAGI in the germline V gene (reference sequence). This CDR3 is built from 14 residues. Trimming cost V 4 bases and J 2 bases; bases outside gene matches: 1.

This rearrangement joins TRBV9 to TRBJ2-6; D gene uncertain. Trimming took off 0 bases at V and 0 bases at J, with 4 bases between the two ends. Looked up from germline, CDR1 is SGDLS and CDR2 is YYNGEE. The CDR3 runs to 15 residues. For the CDR3, the DNA is TGTGCCAGCAGCGTAGCATACTCTGGGGCCAACGTCCTGACTTTC. It is translated as CASSVAYSGANVLTF. Full variable domain (missing parts from reference TRBV9 and TRBJ2-6): DSGVTQTPKHLITATGQRVTLRCSPRSGDLSVYWYQQSLDQGLQFLIQYYNGEERAKGNILERFSAQQFPDLHSELNLSSLELGDSALYFCASSVAYSGANVLTFGAGSRLTVL.

CDR3 nucleotide sequence: TGTGCCAGCAGCTTAAGTGACAGGGGGACCCACGAGCAGTACTTC. Translated: CASSLSDRGTHEQYF. The chain recombines TRBV7-9 with TRBJ2-7, with 9 bases that match TRBD1. Germline-derived CDR1 and CDR2 are SEHNR and FQNEAQ (reference sequence). Trimming at V came to 2 bases and at J to 5 bases, leaving 7 bases not matched to a gene. The CDR3 length is 15 residues.

This clonotype was counted only a few times. The J gene is TRBJ2-3, the V gene TRBV5-4; D ambiguous. The CDR3 spans 15 residues. Germline values: CDR1 SGHNT, CDR2 YYREEE (reference sequence). Trimming took 0 bases from V and 3 from J, leaving 11 bases between them. DNA of the CDR3: TGTGCCAGCAGCTTGGACGGTTCGTGGACAGATACGCAGTATTTT. As protein: CASSLDGSWTDTQYF.